Below, 4 T cell receptor beta chains from the same sample are listed, as sequenced in a study of CD8 T cells in ankylosing spondylitis. Findings of the study overall: A TCR beta motif made of about 8 highly homologous variants seemed typical of ankylosing spondylitis blood.

TCRdb analysed the 5' RACE reads with MiXCR anew, one entry per CDR3 protein. Of about 450,000 distinct CDR3 sequences listed, roughly 26% are singletons. Their antigens remain unidentified. The sample comprised blood, either unsorted or a sorted T cell fraction (not recorded which). These receptors came from a male donor with ankylosing spondylitis.

In this sample, this clonotype turned up many times. V gene TRBV12-3 or TRBV12-4 combines with J gene TRBJ1-1, with D tentatively TRBD1 (6 bases). V lost 3 bases and J lost 1, with 9 bases in between. The CDR3 spans 14 residues. DNA for the CDR3: TGTGCCAGCAGTTTTGGGACAAAGAACACTGAAGCTTTCTTT. Translating gives CASSFGTKNTEAFF.

This clonotype was observed a few times. The chain joins TRBV9 to TRBJ2-3; no firm D call. Germline lookup yields CDR1 SGDLS and CDR2 YYNGEE. Trimming took off 3 bases at V and 2 bases at J, with 7 bases between the two ends. The CDR3 contains 13 residues. CDR3 DNA sequence: TGTGCCAGCAGCGATGGCTACACAGATACGCAGTATTTT. Residues: CASSDGYTDTQYF.

V and J are TRBV3-1 and TRBJ2-2, with 7 bases matching TRBD1. Trimming took 3 bases from V and 5 from J; bases not matched to a gene: 6. Per germline, CDR1 LGHDT and CDR2 YNNKEL (reference sequence). This CDR3 region has 15 residues. The CDR3 nucleotides are TGTGCCAGCAGCCAGACGACAGGGTCTACCGGGGAGCTGTTTTTT. It specifies CASSQTTGSTGELFF.

The rearrangement links TRBV7-2 to TRBJ2-3, with a possible D match to TRBD1 (5 bases). Germline V gene lookup returns CDR1 SGHTA and CDR2 FQGNSA. The germline V and J ends were trimmed by 1 base and 4 bases, with 12 bases remaining between them. The CDR3 sequence is 15 residues long. The DNA of the CDR3 is TGTGCCAGCAGCTTAGTGGGCAGGGCGGCAGATACGCAGTATTTT. It specifies CASSLVGRAADTQYF.